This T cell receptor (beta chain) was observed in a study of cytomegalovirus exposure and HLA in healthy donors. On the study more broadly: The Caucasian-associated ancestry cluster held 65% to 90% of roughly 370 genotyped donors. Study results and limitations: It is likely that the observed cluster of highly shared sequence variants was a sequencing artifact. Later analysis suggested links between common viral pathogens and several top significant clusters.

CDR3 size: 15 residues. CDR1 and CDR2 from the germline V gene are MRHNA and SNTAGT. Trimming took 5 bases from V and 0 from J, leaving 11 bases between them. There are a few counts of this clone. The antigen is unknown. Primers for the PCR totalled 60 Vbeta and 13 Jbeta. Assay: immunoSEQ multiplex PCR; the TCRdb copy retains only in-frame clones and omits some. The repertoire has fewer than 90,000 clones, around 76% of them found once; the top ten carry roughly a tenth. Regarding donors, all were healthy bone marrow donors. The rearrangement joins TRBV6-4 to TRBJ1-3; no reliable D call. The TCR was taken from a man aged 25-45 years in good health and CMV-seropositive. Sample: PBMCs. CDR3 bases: TGTGCCAGCAGTCGATCAGCGGACTCTGGAAACACCATATATTTT. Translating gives CASSRSADSGNTIYF.